A single sample is the source of the 25 T cell receptor beta chains below, sequenced in a study of PD-1 blockade in mismatch repair-deficient tumors. Time point noted: approximately 11-day in vitro stimulation with candidate neoantigen peptide 4. For these TCRs, the target antigens are not known. The repertoire was sequenced with immunoSEQ multiplex PCR; TCRdb's copy has only in-frame clones and lacks some. The sample has some 14,000 clones; less than 90% are singletons. The starting material was cells cultured in vitro, obtained from a patient treated with pembrolizumab. The receptors were sampled from an adult with mismatch repair-deficient cancer.

The V call is TRBV19, the J call TRBJ2-7, with D unresolved. Germline V gene lookup returns CDR1 LNHDA and CDR2 SQIVND (reference sequence). The CDR3 is made up of 14 amino acids. The V end was cut by 0 bases, the J end by 0 bases, with 6 bases between. The CDR3 coding sequence is TGTGCCAGTAGTATAGATCGGGCCTCCTACGAGCAGTACTTC. It yields the protein CASSIDRASYEQYF.

The chain uses TRBV5-6 and TRBJ2-5; TRBD2 matches at 13 bases. The CDR3 is made up of 16 amino acids. The ends lost 3 bases at V and 5 bases at J; junction bases unmatched: 7. The germline V gene encodes CDR1 SGHDT and CDR2 YYEEEE. CDR3 amino acids: CASSWTSGRVVETQYF. Written as DNA, the CDR3 is TGTGCCAGCAGCTGGACTAGCGGGAGAGTTGTGGAGACCCAGTACTTC.

The J gene is TRBJ2-5, the V gene TRBV7-9, with D uncertain. The length of the CDR3 is 15 residues. V gave up 2 bases and J gave up 2 bases, with 12 bases separating them. The germline V gene encodes CDR1 SEHNR and CDR2 FQNEAQ (reference sequence). The CDR3 bases are TGTGCCAGCAGCTTACGTTGGGCAGAACAAGAGACCCAGTACTTC. It translates to CASSLRWAEQETQYF. The full variable domain, with the rest looked up from reference TRBV7-9 and TRBJ2-5, is DTGVSQNPRHKITKRGQNVTFRCDPISEHNRLYWYRQTLGQGPEFLTYFQNEAQLEKSRLLSDRFSAERPKGSFSTLEIQRTEQGDSAMYLCASSLRWAEQETQYFGPGTRLLVL.

This chain uses TRBV7-3 with TRBJ2-3, with 8 bases lining up with TRBD1. The germline V gene has CDR1 SGHTA and CDR2 FQGTGA. The ends lost 5 bases at V and 6 bases at J; junction bases unmatched: 13. This CDR3 region has 16 residues. CDR3 bases: TGTGCCAGCAGCCTCCAGGGGGCAGGTCTTCGCGATACGCAGTATTTT. Its translation: CASSLQGAGLRDTQYF.

V is TRBV5-1 and J is TRBJ2-7; TRBD2 agrees at 7 bases. This CDR3 is built from 15 residues. V was pared by 4 bases and J by 4 bases, with 11 bases of the junction left unmatched. Germline CDR1 is SGHRS and CDR2 is YFSETQ. This CDR3 reads CASSQTAGTDYEQYF. CDR3 sequence (DNA): TGCGCCAGCAGCCAGACAGCGGGAACGGATTACGAGCAGTACTTC.

This rearrangement joins TRBV7-3 to TRBJ2-3; weak D call: TRBD2 (6 bases). Trimming took 2 bases from V and 2 from J, leaving 8 bases between them. The germline V gene encodes CDR1 SGHTA and CDR2 FQGTGA. The CDR3 totals 14 residues. The CDR3 spells CASSLGTLTDTQYF. The CDR3 DNA reads as TGTGCCAGCAGCTTAGGGACTCTCACAGATACGCAGTATTTT.

This chain links TRBV11-2 with TRBJ2-1; TRBD1 is a possible D gene (6 bases). This CDR3 region has 16 residues. With 5 bases removed from V and 7 bases from J, the gap between germline ends came to 21 bases. Germline V gives CDR1 SGHAT, CDR2 FQNNGV. CDR3 residues: CASSRLGGVTGNEQFF. For the CDR3, the DNA is TGTGCCAGCAGCCGCTTAGGGGGTGTTACGGGGAATGAGCAGTTCTTC.

This clone appeared a single time. The gene calls are TRBV9 and TRBJ2-6, with D perhaps assigned TRBD1 or TRBD2 (5 bases each). The germline V gene encodes CDR1 SGDLS and CDR2 YYNGEE. V was trimmed by 0 bases and J by 0 bases, leaving 10 bases between them. The CDR3 sequence is 17 residues long. The CDR3 is CASSVGDGFSGANVLTF. For the CDR3, the DNA is TGTGCCAGCAGCGTAGGGGACGGGTTCTCTGGGGCCAACGTCCTGACTTTC.

Concerning this clone: Other DNA sequences in the same sample also yield this CDR3. The chain is built from TRBV28 and TRBJ1-1, with D tentatively TRBD1 (5 bases). The CDR3 covers 13 residues. V shed 2 bases and J shed 2 bases, with 6 bases lying between them. In germline, CDR1 is MDHEN, CDR2 SYDVKM. CDR3 protein: CASSLGTNTEAFF. CDR3 sequence (DNA): TGTGCCAGCAGTTTAGGGACTAACACTGAAGCTTTCTTT.

The V gene is TRBV10-2, the J gene TRBJ2-7, with TRBD2 identical over 11 bases. The germline V gene has CDR1 WSHSY and CDR2 SAAADI. This CDR3 is 15 amino acids long. With V trimmed by 5 bases and J by 1 base, 4 bases remained unmatched. Here the CDR3 reads CASSQLAGDSYEQYF. CDR3 sequence (DNA): TGCGCCAGCAGTCAACTAGCGGGAGATTCCTACGAGCAGTACTTC.

CDR3 nucleotides: TGTGCCAGCAGCTTAACTAGCGGGATGAGGAATGAGCAGTTCTTC. This translates into CASSLTSGMRNEQFF. The V call is TRBV7-3, the J call TRBJ2-1; 8 bases are a match to TRBD2. This CDR3 comprises 15 residues. After removal of 0 bases from V and 7 bases from J, the junction contained 5 bases not matched to a gene. CDR1 and CDR2 (germline): SGHTA, FQGTGA.

The chain links TRBV10-1 to TRBJ2-3; 9 nucleotides match TRBD1. Germline V gene lookup returns CDR1 WNHNN and CDR2 SYGVQD (reference sequence). CDR3 length: 18 amino acids. The V gene end was trimmed by 0 bases and the J gene end by 3 bases; junction bases not matched to a gene: 10. The CDR3, as DNA: TGCGCCAGCAGTGAGTCATCTTCCGGGACAGGGTTGACAGATACGCAGTATTTT. It yields the protein CASSESSSGTGLTDTQYF.

The chain uses TRBV19 and TRBJ2-3, with TRBD2 matching 16 bases. After removal of 6 bases from V and 3 bases from J, the junction contained 0 bases not matched to a gene. The germline V gene has CDR1 LNHDA and CDR2 SQIVND (reference sequence). The CDR3 has 15 residues. The CDR3 sequence is CASRGLAGGTDTQYF. Written as DNA, the CDR3 is TGTGCCAGTAGGGGACTAGCGGGAGGGACAGATACGCAGTATTTT. Together with reference TRBV19 and TRBJ2-3, the CDR3 gives the full variable domain: DGGITQSPKYLFRKEGQNVTLSCEQNLNHDAMYWYRQDPGQGLRLIYYSQIVNDFQKGDIAEGYSVSREKKESFPLTVTSAQKNPTAFYLCASRGLAGGTDTQYFGPGTRLTVL.

J is TRBJ2-3 and V is TRBV2; TRBD2 matches 11 bases. The CDR3 is 15 amino acids. Trimming took 4 bases from V and 2 from J; bases not matched to a gene: 2. CDR1 is SNHLY and CDR2 is FYNNEI in the germline V gene. CDR3 nucleotide sequence: TGTGCCAGCAGTGGACTAGCGGGGACCACAGATACGCAGTATTTT. It translates to CASSGLAGTTDTQYF. Together with reference TRBV2 and TRBJ2-3, the CDR3 gives the full variable domain: EPEVTQTPSHQVTQMGQEVILRCVPISNHLYFYWYRQILGQKVEFLVSFYNNEISEKSEIFDDQFSVERPDGSNFTLKIRSTKLEDSAMYFCASSGLAGTTDTQYFGPGTRLTVL.

This clone was detected only once. This rearrangement joins TRBV6-5 to TRBJ1-4; the match to TRBD1 covers 10 bases. Per the germline V gene, CDR1 is MNHEY and CDR2 is SVGAGI. Trimming removed 8 bases from V and 6 bases from J; junction bases left unmatched: 9. This CDR3 has 15 residues. The CDR3 nucleotides read TGTGCCAGCTCGTCCCAGACAGGGGGCGATGAAAAACTGTTTTTT. Protein sequence: CASSSQTGGDEKLFF.

The V and J genes are TRBV6-1 and TRBJ2-3; D unclear. Germline V gene sequence: CDR1 MNHNS, CDR2 SASEGT. V lost 7 bases and J 2 bases, leaving 16 bases between the germline ends. The CDR3 is made up of 15 amino acids. The CDR3 coding sequence is TGTGCCAGCACCCAAACACAGATACTCACAGATACGCAGTATTTT. Encoded protein: CASTQTQILTDTQYF.

J is TRBJ2-3 and V is TRBV4-1, with 8 bases fitting TRBD1. Trimming took 1 base from V and 5 from J; bases not matched to a gene: 8. Germline CDR1 MGHRA, CDR2 YSYEKL. The CDR3 consists of 16 residues. The CDR3 here is CASSQVWTGTVDTQYF. CDR3 sequence (DNA): TGCGCCAGCAGCCAAGTCTGGACAGGGACTGTAGATACGCAGTATTTT.

The chain couples TRBV27 to TRBJ2-1; TRBD2 agrees at 9 bases. CDR3 length equals 16 residues. In germline, CDR1 is MNHEY, CDR2 SMNVEV (reference sequence). The J segment lost 3 bases and the V segment lost 3 bases, leaving 6 bases of the junction unmatched. CDR3 bases: TGTGCCAGCAGTTTGGCGCGGGAGGGATTCTACAATGAGCAGTTCTTC. This codes for CASSLAREGFYNEQFF.

V usage is TRBV5-1 and J usage is TRBJ2-5, with D hard to call. In germline, CDR1 is SGHRS, CDR2 YFSETQ. V lost 2 bases and J lost 6, with 14 bases in between. The CDR3 spans 14 residues. The CDR3 nucleotides read TGCGCCAGCAGCTTCTCCGACGCACTAAAGACCCAGTACTTC. Residues: CASSFSDALKTQYF.

The rearrangement links TRBV6-1 to TRBJ2-7; unclear D gene. The CDR3 spans 11 residues. Trimming took 5 bases from V and 4 from J, leaving 6 bases between them. CDR1 is MNHNS and CDR2 is SASEGT in the germline V gene. The CDR3 here is CASSHTYEQYF. Here the CDR3 DNA reads TGTGCCAGCAGTCACACATACGAGCAGTACTTC.

The chain couples TRBV11-2 to TRBJ2-1; no definite D call. The germline V gene has CDR1 SGHAT and CDR2 FQNNGV. The CDR3 runs to 13 residues. The germline V and J ends were trimmed by 1 base and 5 bases, with 6 bases remaining between them. The CDR3 sequence is CASSLGRNNEQFF. CDR3 DNA sequence: TGTGCCAGCAGCTTAGGTAGAAACAATGAGCAGTTCTTC.

The chain links TRBV27 to TRBJ1-4; TRBD1 is a possible D gene (6 bases). The germline CDR1 and CDR2 sequences are MNHEY and SMNVEV (reference sequence). This CDR3 is 15 amino acids long. V was cut by 4 bases and J by 6 bases, with 15 bases left in between. The CDR3 DNA reads TGTGCCAGCAGTTCACACAACAGGGAGTATGAAAAACTGTTTTTT. Its translation is CASSSHNREYEKLFF.

This rearrangement joins TRBV7-9 to TRBJ1-2; the D gene is possibly TRBD1 (6 bases). Trimming stripped 3 bases from V and 3 bases from J, with 8 bases between. Germline V gene lookup returns CDR1 SEHNR and CDR2 FQNEAQ (reference sequence). The CDR3 is made up of 13 amino acids. The CDR3 sequence is CASSFSGDYGYTF. The CDR3 nucleotides are TGTGCCAGCAGCTTCTCAGGGGACTATGGCTACACCTTC.

J is TRBJ2-2 and V is TRBV30; D is undetermined. From germline, CDR1 is GTSNPN and CDR2 SVGIG (reference sequence). The CDR3 has 11 residues. V gave up 1 base and J gave up 5 bases, with 2 bases separating them. In DNA form, the CDR3 reads TGTGCCTGGAGTGAAACCGGGGAGCTGTTTTTT. This translates into CAWSETGELFF.

The DNA for the CDR3 is TGTGCCAGCAGCTTAGTTGGGAGCAATCAGCCCCAGCATTTT. This gives the protein CASSLVGSNQPQHF. The chain links TRBV11-2 to TRBJ1-5; D gene uncertain. The length of the CDR3 is 14 residues. CDR1 and CDR2 from the germline V gene are SGHAT and FQNNGV. V was pared by 1 base and J by 1 base, with 5 bases between.